These 17 T cell receptor beta chains came from one sample sequenced in a study of cytomegalovirus exposure and HLA in healthy donors. Profiling relied on immunoSEQ multiplex PCR, and the TCRdb table lists in-frame clones only, not all of them. This sample has hundreds of thousands of clones, with around four fifths found just once. Sequenced sample: PBMCs. The receptors derive from a woman aged 18-29 years in good health and CMV-seronegative.

V usage is TRBV6-1 and J usage is TRBJ2-5, with D maybe TRBD2 (6 bases). Germline V lookup: CDR1 MNHNS, CDR2 SASEGT. This CDR3 has 14 residues. Trimming took 5 bases from V and 5 from J, leaving 15 bases between them. The CDR3 nucleotides are TGTGCCAGCAGTCTTAGCGTCAGCGGGGAGACCCAGTACTTC. Its translation: CASSLSVSGETQYF.

The V and J genes are TRBV5-1 and TRBJ1-1; no clear D. Germline V gene lookup returns CDR1 SGHRS and CDR2 YFSETQ. The V end was cut by 1 base, the J end by 2 bases, with 9 bases between. The CDR3 has 14 amino acids. CDR3 coding DNA: TGCGCCAGCAGCTTGTACGGAGGAAACACTGAAGCTTTCTTT. It yields the protein CASSLYGGNTEAFF.

The gene calls are TRBV28 and TRBJ2-1; D remains ambiguous. Trimming took 1 base from V and 5 from J, leaving 6 bases between them. The CDR3 runs to 13 residues. Germline values: CDR1 MDHEN, CDR2 SYDVKM. The CDR3 loop is CASSLSRNNEQFF. CDR3 DNA: TGTGCCAGCAGTTTATCCAGAAACAATGAGCAGTTCTTC. Supplemented by reference TRBV28 and TRBJ2-1, the full variable domain reads DVKVTQSSRYLVKRTGEKVFLECVQDMDHENMFWYRQDPGLGLRLIYFSYDVKMKEKGDIPEGYSVSREKKERFSLILESASTNQTSMYLCASSLSRNNEQFFGPGTRLTVL.

This rearrangement joins TRBV7-2 to TRBJ2-5, with 10 bases matching TRBD2. There are 17 residues in the CDR3. The V and J ends lost 1 base and 5 bases, in that order; junction bases with no gene match: 10. Germline V CDR1 and CDR2: SGHTA, FQGNSA. CDR3 sequence: CASSLDPSGGARETQYF. The DNA for the CDR3 is TGTGCCAGCAGCTTAGATCCGAGCGGGGGGGCCCGGGAGACCCAGTACTTC.

The genes are TRBV6-5 and TRBJ2-7, with TRBD1 identical over 11 bases. Per the germline V gene, CDR1 is MNHEY and CDR2 is SVGAGI. V gave up 2 bases and J gave up 7 bases; unmatched junction bases: 4. This CDR3 is built from 14 residues. The CDR3: CASSYTDRGQEQYF. The CDR3 DNA is TGTGCCAGCAGTTACACGGACAGGGGGCAAGAGCAGTACTTC.

The rearrangement joins TRBV5-1 to TRBJ2-2; D gene unclear. Germline CDR1 reads SGHRS; CDR2 reads YFSETQ. CDR3 length: 14 residues. Trimming left V 0 bases short and J 2 bases short, with 5 bases between. In DNA form, the CDR3 reads TGCGCCAGCAGCTTGGGGGTTAACACCGGGGAGCTGTTTTTT. Protein: CASSLGVNTGELFF. Looking up the rest from reference TRBV5-1 and TRBJ2-2 gives the full variable domain: KAGVTQTPRYLIKTRGQQVTLSCSPISGHRSVSWYQQTPGQGLQFLFEYFSETQRNKGNFPGRFSGRQFSNSRSEMNVSTLELGDSALYLCASSLGVNTGELFFGEGSRLTVL.

The chain is built from TRBV5-6 and TRBJ2-2, with D perhaps TRBD2 (7 bases). The germline V gene encodes CDR1 SGHDT and CDR2 YYEEEE. Trimming cost V 0 bases and J 0 bases, with 9 bases left between them. This CDR3 is built from 16 residues. CDR3 protein: CASSLVGGPNTGELFF. The CDR3 nucleotides are TGTGCCAGCAGCTTGGTCGGGGGGCCGAACACCGGGGAGCTGTTTTTT.

This rearrangement joins TRBV5-1 to TRBJ2-3, with TRBD2 matching over 11 bases. Germline trimming cut 7 bases from V and 5 bases from J; bases unmatched to any gene: 6. Germline CDR1 reads SGHRS; CDR2 reads YFSETQ. This CDR3 is built from 14 residues. The CDR3 nucleotides are TGCGCCAGCCACGCAGGGACTAGCGGAGATACGCAGTATTTT. This codes for CASHAGTSGDTQYF.

J is TRBJ1-2 and V is TRBV4-1, with unresolved D. Trimming took 0 bases from V and 8 from J, leaving 19 bases between them. Germline CDR1 is MGHRA and CDR2 is YSYEKL. This CDR3 spans 16 amino acids. CDR3 in amino acids: CASSQEYGSPSGGYTF. Written as DNA, the CDR3 is TGCGCCAGCAGCCAAGAATATGGCTCCCCCTCGGGAGGCTACACCTTC.

The chain has TRBV5-1 and TRBJ2-1; D may match TRBD1 or TRBD2 (5 bases each). The CDR3 contains 14 residues. V was pared by 7 bases and J by 0 bases, with 11 bases between. Germline V gene sequence: CDR1 SGHRS, CDR2 YFSETQ. The CDR3 here is CASYPGGSYNEQFF. In DNA, the CDR3 is TGCGCCAGCTATCCTGGGGGCTCCTACAATGAGCAGTTCTTC.

The chain links TRBV11-3 to TRBJ2-2, with 9 bases fitting TRBD2. This CDR3 comprises 16 residues. Per germline, CDR1 SGHNT and CDR2 YENEEA. With 6 bases clipped from V and 3 bases from J, the junction kept 8 bases outside the gene matches. The CDR3, as DNA: TGTGCCAGCAGGTTAACAGCGGGGGGTCACACCGGGGAGCTGTTTTTT. This translates into CASRLTAGGHTGELFF.

The CDR3 DNA reads TGTGCCAGCAGTGGGTCCCACAGGGCCCTTAACACTGAAGCTTTCTTT. Its translation is CASSGSHRALNTEAFF. The rearrangement links TRBV6-1 to TRBJ1-1; a possible D gene is TRBD1 (6 bases). Germline V gives CDR1 MNHNS, CDR2 SASEGT. Trimming removed 4 bases from V and 2 bases from J, with 17 bases in between. The length of the CDR3 is 16 residues.

The CDR3 loop is CASSSGTGSHEQYF. Here the CDR3 DNA reads TGTGCCAGCAGTTCCGGGACAGGGTCCCACGAGCAGTACTTC. The chain recombines TRBV2 with TRBJ2-7; 9 bases match TRBD1. This CDR3 region has 14 residues. The germline V gene encodes CDR1 SNHLY and CDR2 FYNNEI. The junction had 7 bases not matched to a gene; V was cut back by 5 bases and J by 5 bases.

The chain couples TRBV5-1 to TRBJ1-1; TRBD1 agrees at 9 bases. This CDR3 comprises 17 residues. J lost 0 bases, V lost 4 bases, and 10 bases had no gene match. Germline V CDR1 and CDR2: SGHRS, YFSETQ. CDR3 sequence reads: CASSRTGVGPMNTEAFF. CDR3 bases: TGCGCCAGCAGCCGGACAGGGGTGGGGCCAATGAACACTGAAGCTTTCTTT. Combining the CDR3 with reference TRBV5-1 and TRBJ1-1 gives the whole variable domain KAGVTQTPRYLIKTRGQQVTLSCSPISGHRSVSWYQQTPGQGLQFLFEYFSETQRNKGNFPGRFSGRQFSNSRSEMNVSTLELGDSALYLCASSRTGVGPMNTEAFFGQGTRLTVV.

The chain couples TRBV19 to TRBJ2-2; D is uncertain. Looked up from germline, CDR1 is LNHDA and CDR2 is SQIVND (reference sequence). CDR3 length equals 13 residues. The V and J ends lost 1 base and 11 bases respectively, with 11 bases between them. The CDR3 DNA is TGTGCCAGTAGTATAGTGGAAAGGGCTGAGCTGTTTTTT. It specifies CASSIVERAELFF.

The chain combines TRBV11-2 with TRBJ2-1; D is perhaps TRBD1 (6 bases). The CDR3 totals 14 residues. Germline CDR1 and CDR2: SGHAT and FQNNGV. V was shortened by 1 base and J by 8 bases, with 12 bases between the two germline ends. In DNA form, the CDR3 reads TGTGCCAGCAGCTTAGCCAGGGGTATCCATGAGCAGTTCTTC. Its protein is CASSLARGIHEQFF.

This clone was recorded once. The genes are TRBV30 and TRBJ2-7, with 9 nucleotides matching TRBD1. V dropped 8 bases and J dropped 6; count of bases not matched to a gene: 8. The CDR3 sequence is 12 residues long. Germline-derived CDR1 and CDR2 are GTSNPN and SVGIG (reference sequence). CDR3 bases: TGTGCCGCTGAACAGGGGGCCCTCGAGCAGTACTTC. This gives the protein CAAEQGALEQYF.